The 15 T cell receptor beta chains in this list originate from one sample, sequenced in a study of PD-L1 blockade in urothelial cancer. Data came from immunoSEQ multiplex PCR; TCRdb stores just in-frame clones and leaves some out. Found here are just over 20,000 clones, around 88% of them singletons; the top ten hold about 3.8%. The specimen was PBMCs, collected around atezolizumab (anti-PD-L1) treatment. The receptor set was obtained from a man over 45 with urothelial cancer.

The genes are TRBV19 and TRBJ1-4, with D unresolved. CDR3 length: 15 amino acids. Germline lookup yields CDR1 LNHDA and CDR2 SQIVND (reference sequence). V was shortened by 3 bases and J by 0 bases, with 8 bases between the two germline ends. The DNA of the CDR3 is TGTGCCAGTAGTATTCTTGGGCCAACTAATGAAAAACTGTTTTTT. Protein product: CASSILGPTNEKLFF. The entire variable domain, with the rest obtained from reference TRBV19 and TRBJ1-4, is as follows: DGGITQSPKYLFRKEGQNVTLSCEQNLNHDAMYWYRQDPGQGLRLIYYSQIVNDFQKGDIAEGYSVSREKKESFPLTVTSAQKNPTAFYLCASSILGPTNEKLFFGSGTQLSVL.

The genes are TRBV6-1 and TRBJ2-2; TRBD1 might be the D (6 bases). Germline V gene data show CDR1 as MNHNS and CDR2 as SASEGT. There are 13 residues in the CDR3. V shed 3 bases and J shed 8 bases, with 10 bases lying between them. In DNA form, the CDR3 reads TGTGCCAGCAGTGAGACAGGACTTGGGGAGCTGTTTTTT. Translated, it gives CASSETGLGELFF.

The V call is TRBV10-3, the J call TRBJ1-5, with D perhaps TRBD1 (6 bases). V shed 0 bases and J shed 7 bases, with 13 bases lying between them. CDR1 is ENHRY and CDR2 is SYGVKD in the germline V gene. The CDR3 has 15 residues. CDR3 loop: CAISESYRVEQPQHF. CDR3 nucleotides: TGTGCCATCAGTGAGTCATACAGGGTTGAACAGCCCCAGCATTTT.

The chain links TRBV5-4 to TRBJ2-2; TRBD2 agrees at 15 bases. Germline trimming cut 4 bases from V and 5 bases from J; bases unmatched to any gene: 3. The CDR3 contains 16 residues. Germline CDR1 and CDR2: SGHNT and YYREEE (reference sequence). The CDR3 sequence: CASSLGTSGRTGELFF. The CDR3 region has the DNA TGTGCCAGCAGCCTCGGGACTAGCGGGAGGACCGGGGAGCTGTTTTTT. Full variable domain (outside the CDR3, taken from reference TRBV5-4 and TRBJ2-2): ETGVTQSPTHLIKTRGQQVTLRCSSQSGHNTVSWYQQALGQGPQFIFQYYREEENGRGNFPPRFSGLQFPNYSSELNVNALELDDSALYLCASSLGTSGRTGELFFGEGSRLTVL.

This chain connects TRBV15 to TRBJ2-3, with 11 nucleotides matching TRBD2. This CDR3 is 17 amino acids long. The trim removed 0 bases at V and 6 bases at J, leaving 8 bases unmatched. Germline assignment: CDR1 LNHNV and CDR2 YYDKDF (reference sequence). CDR3 sequence: CATSRDLAGGPRDTQYF. DNA for the CDR3: TGTGCCACCAGCAGAGATTTAGCGGGGGGGCCAAGGGATACGCAGTATTTT. The whole variable domain, filled in from reference TRBV15 and TRBJ2-3, reads DAMVIQNPRYQVTQFGKPVTLSCSQTLNHNVMYWYQQKSSQAPKLLFHYYDKDFNNEADTPDNFQSRRPNTSFCFLDIRSPGLGDTAMYLCATSRDLAGGPRDTQYFGPGTRLTVL.

V is TRBV7-3 and J is TRBJ1-1, with a possible D match to TRBD1 (5 bases). The V gene's germline CDR1 is SGHTA and CDR2 FQGTGA. V lost 3 bases to trimming and J lost 6 bases, with 14 bases between them. The CDR3 extends over 14 amino acids. CDR3 amino acids: CASSFTGDGAEAFF. The CDR3 nucleotides read TGTGCCAGCAGCTTCACAGGAGATGGGGCTGAAGCTTTCTTT.

In its sample, this clone was seen once. The J gene is TRBJ2-7, the V gene TRBV15, with TRBD1 matching over 7 bases. The germline CDR1 and CDR2 sequences are LNHNV and YYDKDF (reference sequence). Trimming took 4 bases from V and 1 from J; bases not matched to a gene: 4. The CDR3 spans 14 residues. CDR3 nucleotides: TGTGCCACCAGCAAGGAACAGGGGTCCTACGAGCAGTACTTC. Its protein product is CATSKEQGSYEQYF.

The V gene is TRBV27, the J gene TRBJ2-3, with 7 bases fitting TRBD1. Germline assignment: CDR1 MNHEY and CDR2 SMNVEV (reference sequence). The CDR3 extends over 14 amino acids. Losses at the gene ends were 3 bases for V and 3 bases for J; bases not matched to a gene: 3. CDR3 residues: CASSFSRGTDTQYF. CDR3 sequence (DNA): TGTGCCAGCAGTTTTTCCAGGGGGACAGATACGCAGTATTTT.

J is TRBJ2-1 and V is TRBV14; D call uncertain. The CDR3 runs to 16 residues. Germline-derived CDR1 and CDR2 are SGHDN and FVKESK. Trimming removed 4 bases at V and 0 bases at J, with 13 bases between. Written as DNA, the CDR3 is TGTGCCAGCAGCCCCCTAAGCGCGAGCTCCTACAATGAGCAGTTCTTC. Protein: CASSPLSASSYNEQFF.

V is TRBV4-1 and J is TRBJ2-5, with unresolved D. The CDR3 consists of 13 residues. Germline CDR1 reads MGHRA; CDR2 reads YSYEKL. Trimming took off 4 bases at V and 5 bases at J, with 11 bases between the two ends. The CDR3 here is CASSLASGETQYF. CDR3 coding DNA: TGCGCCAGCAGCCTAGCCTCCGGGGAGACCCAGTACTTC.

In this sample, this clone turned up once. The chain is built from TRBV7-9 and TRBJ1-5; possibly TRBD1 for D (6 bases). V gave up 0 bases and J gave up 5 bases, with 11 bases separating them. CDR1 and CDR2 (germline): SEHNR, FQNEAQ (reference sequence). This CDR3 has 15 residues. The CDR3 DNA sequence: TGTGCCAGCAGCTTAGCCCGGGACAACGATCAGCCCCAGCATTTT. Protein sequence: CASSLARDNDQPQHF. Full variable domain (rest looked up from reference TRBV7-9 and TRBJ1-5): DTGVSQNPRHKITKRGQNVTFRCDPISEHNRLYWYRQTLGQGPEFLTYFQNEAQLEKSRLLSDRFSAERPKGSFSTLEIQRTEQGDSAMYLCASSLARDNDQPQHFGDGTRLSIL.

The CDR3 protein is CASTGQGPYGYTF. In DNA form, the CDR3 reads TGTGCCAGCACAGGACAGGGTCCCTATGGCTACACCTTC. The rearrangement links TRBV28 to TRBJ1-2; 8 bases agree with TRBD1. V lost 7 bases and J lost 4; bases outside the gene matches: 5. This CDR3 is 13 amino acids long. Germline V lookup: CDR1 MDHEN, CDR2 SYDVKM.

This rearrangement joins TRBV19 to TRBJ1-1; perhaps TRBD1 as D (5 bases). Trimming took off 6 bases at V and 5 bases at J, with 16 bases between the two ends. CDR1 LNHDA and CDR2 SQIVND come from the germline V gene (reference sequence). There are 14 residues in the CDR3. CDR3 in amino acids: CASRITGGRTEAFF. For the CDR3, the DNA is TGTGCCAGTAGGATCACTGGGGGGAGGACTGAAGCTTTCTTT.

V and J are TRBV18 and TRBJ2-5; maybe TRBD1 (5 bases). With 2 bases removed from V and 2 bases from J, the gap between germline ends came to 12 bases. This CDR3 has 15 residues. Germline V CDR1 and CDR2: KGHSH, LQKENI. The CDR3 here is CASSPGQGRQETQYF. The DNA of the CDR3 is TGTGCCAGCTCACCAGGGCAGGGAAGGCAAGAGACCCAGTACTTC.

This clone was recorded only once. The chain has TRBV19 and TRBJ2-7, with 9 bases matching TRBD1. J lost 0 bases, V lost 7 bases, and 10 bases had no gene match. Germline loops: CDR1 LNHDA, CDR2 SQIVND (reference sequence). CDR3 length: 16 amino acids. For the CDR3, the DNA is TGTGCCAGTACCCCAACCGGGACAGGGAGCTCCTACGAGCAGTACTTC. Its protein product is CASTPTGTGSSYEQYF. Full variable domain (remainder filled in from reference TRBV19 and TRBJ2-7): DGGITQSPKYLFRKEGQNVTLSCEQNLNHDAMYWYRQDPGQGLRLIYYSQIVNDFQKGDIAEGYSVSREKKESFPLTVTSAQKNPTAFYLCASTPTGTGSSYEQYFGPGTRLTVT.